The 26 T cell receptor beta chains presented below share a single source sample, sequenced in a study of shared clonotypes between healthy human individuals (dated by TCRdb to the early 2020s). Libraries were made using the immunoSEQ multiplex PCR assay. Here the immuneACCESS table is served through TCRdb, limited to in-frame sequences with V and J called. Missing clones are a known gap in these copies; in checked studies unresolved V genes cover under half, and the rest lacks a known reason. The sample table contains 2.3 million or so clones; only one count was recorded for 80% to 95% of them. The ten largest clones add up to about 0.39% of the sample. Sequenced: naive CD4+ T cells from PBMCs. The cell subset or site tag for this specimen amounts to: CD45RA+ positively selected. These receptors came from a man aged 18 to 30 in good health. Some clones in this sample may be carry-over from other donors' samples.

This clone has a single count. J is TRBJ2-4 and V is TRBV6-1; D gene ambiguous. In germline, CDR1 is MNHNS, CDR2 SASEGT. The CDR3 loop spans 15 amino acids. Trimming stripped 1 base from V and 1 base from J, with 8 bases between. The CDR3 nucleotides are TGTGCCAGCAGTGAAGAAGAACGGGCCAAAAACATTCAGTACTTC. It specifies CASSEEERAKNIQYF.

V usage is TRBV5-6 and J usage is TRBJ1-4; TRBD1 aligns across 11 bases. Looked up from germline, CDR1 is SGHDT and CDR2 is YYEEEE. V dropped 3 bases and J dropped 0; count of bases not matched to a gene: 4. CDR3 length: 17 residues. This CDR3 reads CASSSTGQGATNEKLFF. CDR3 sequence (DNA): TGTGCCAGCAGCTCCACGGGACAGGGGGCAACTAATGAAAAACTGTTTTTT.

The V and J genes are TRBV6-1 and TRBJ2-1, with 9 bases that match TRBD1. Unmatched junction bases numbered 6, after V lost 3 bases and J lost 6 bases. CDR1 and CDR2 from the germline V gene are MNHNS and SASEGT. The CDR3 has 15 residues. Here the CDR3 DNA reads TGTGCCAGCAGTGACCCCGGGACAGGGTTCAATGAGCAGTTCTTC. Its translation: CASSDPGTGFNEQFF.

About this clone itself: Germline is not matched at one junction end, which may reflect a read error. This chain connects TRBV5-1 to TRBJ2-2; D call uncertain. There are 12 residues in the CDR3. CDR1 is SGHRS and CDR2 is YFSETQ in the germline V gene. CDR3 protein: CACSLNTGELFF. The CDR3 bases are TGCGCCTGCAGCCTAAACACCGGGGAGCTGTTTTTT.

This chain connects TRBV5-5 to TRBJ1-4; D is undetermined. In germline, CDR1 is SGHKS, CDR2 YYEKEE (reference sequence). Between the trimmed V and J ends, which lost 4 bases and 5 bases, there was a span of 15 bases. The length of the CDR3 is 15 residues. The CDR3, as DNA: TGTGCCAGCAGCCCAGAGACGGGCGCCAATGAAAAACTGTTTTTT. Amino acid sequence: CASSPETGANEKLFF.

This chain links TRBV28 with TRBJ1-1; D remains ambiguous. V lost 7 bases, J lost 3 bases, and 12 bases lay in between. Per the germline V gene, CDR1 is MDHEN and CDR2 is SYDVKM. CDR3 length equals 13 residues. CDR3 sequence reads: CASMSHPDTEAFF. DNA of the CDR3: TGTGCCAGCATGTCGCACCCGGACACTGAAGCTTTCTTT.

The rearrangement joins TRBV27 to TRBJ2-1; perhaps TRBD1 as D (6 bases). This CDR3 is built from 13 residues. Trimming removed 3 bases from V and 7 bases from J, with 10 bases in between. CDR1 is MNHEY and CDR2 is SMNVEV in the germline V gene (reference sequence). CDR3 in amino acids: CASSLWGRNEQFF. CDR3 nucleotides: TGTGCCAGCAGTTTGTGGGGGCGGAATGAGCAGTTCTTC.

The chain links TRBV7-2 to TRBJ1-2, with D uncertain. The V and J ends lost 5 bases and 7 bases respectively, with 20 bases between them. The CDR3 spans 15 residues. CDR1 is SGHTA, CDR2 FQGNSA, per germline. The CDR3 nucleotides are TGTGCCAGCAGCCCACTTCCGGATCCAATCTCTGGCTACACCTTC. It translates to CASSPLPDPISGYTF.

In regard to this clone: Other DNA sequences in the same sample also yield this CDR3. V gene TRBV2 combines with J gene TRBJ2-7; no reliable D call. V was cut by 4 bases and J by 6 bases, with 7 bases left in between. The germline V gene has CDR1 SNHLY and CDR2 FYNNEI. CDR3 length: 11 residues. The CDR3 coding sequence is TGTGCCAGCAGTGTCAGTAGCGAGCAGTACTTC. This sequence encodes CASSVSSEQYF.

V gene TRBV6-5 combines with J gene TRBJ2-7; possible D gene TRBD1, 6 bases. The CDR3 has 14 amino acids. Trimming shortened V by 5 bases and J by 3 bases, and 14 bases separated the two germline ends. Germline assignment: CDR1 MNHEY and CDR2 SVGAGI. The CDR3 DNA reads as TGTGCCAGCAGTAACAGGGCAGGGTACTACGAGCAGTACTTC. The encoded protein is CASSNRAGYYEQYF.

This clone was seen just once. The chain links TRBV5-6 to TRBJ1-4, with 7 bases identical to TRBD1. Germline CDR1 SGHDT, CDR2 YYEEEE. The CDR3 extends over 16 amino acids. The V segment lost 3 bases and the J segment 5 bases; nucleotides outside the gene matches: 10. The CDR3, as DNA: TGTGCCAGCAGCTCACGTGGCAGGGGGGAAAATGAAAAACTGTTTTTT. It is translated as CASSSRGRGENEKLFF.

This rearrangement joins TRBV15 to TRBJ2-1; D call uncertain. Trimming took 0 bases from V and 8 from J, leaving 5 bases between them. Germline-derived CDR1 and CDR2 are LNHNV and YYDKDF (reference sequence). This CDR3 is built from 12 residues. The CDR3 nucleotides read TGTGCCACCAGCAGAGAAGCAGATGAGCAGTTCTTC. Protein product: CATSREADEQFF.

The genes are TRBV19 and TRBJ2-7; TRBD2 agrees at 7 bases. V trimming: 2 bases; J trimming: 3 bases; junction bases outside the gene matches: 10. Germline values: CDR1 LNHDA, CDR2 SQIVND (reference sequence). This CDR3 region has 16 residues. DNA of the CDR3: TGTGCCAGTAGTATACGGTTGACGGGAGGCCTCTACGAGCAGTACTTC. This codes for CASSIRLTGGLYEQYF.

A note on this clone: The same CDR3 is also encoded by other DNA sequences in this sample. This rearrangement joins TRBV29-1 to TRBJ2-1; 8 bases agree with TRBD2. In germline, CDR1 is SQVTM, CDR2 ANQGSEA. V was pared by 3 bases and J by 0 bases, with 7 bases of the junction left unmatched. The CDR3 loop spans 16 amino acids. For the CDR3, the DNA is TGCAGCGTTGAGGGGGTAGCGGGGAGCTCCTACAATGAGCAGTTCTTC. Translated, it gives CSVEGVAGSSYNEQFF.

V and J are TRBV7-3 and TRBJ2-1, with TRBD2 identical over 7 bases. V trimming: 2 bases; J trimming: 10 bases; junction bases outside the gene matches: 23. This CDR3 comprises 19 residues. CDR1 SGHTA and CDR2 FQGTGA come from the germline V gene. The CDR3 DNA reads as TGTGCCAGCAGCTTATCCCGCCCAAGGGGACTACTTCTCAAGGGGGAGCAGTTCTTC. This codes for CASSLSRPRGLLLKGEQFF.

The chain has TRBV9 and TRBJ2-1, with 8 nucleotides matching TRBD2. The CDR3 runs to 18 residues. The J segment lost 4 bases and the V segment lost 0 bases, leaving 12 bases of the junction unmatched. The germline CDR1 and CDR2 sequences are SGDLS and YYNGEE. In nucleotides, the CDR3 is TGTGCCAGCAGCGTAGGGACCTCCGGGACTAGTGGGTACAATGAGCAGTTCTTC. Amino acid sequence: CASSVGTSGTSGYNEQFF.

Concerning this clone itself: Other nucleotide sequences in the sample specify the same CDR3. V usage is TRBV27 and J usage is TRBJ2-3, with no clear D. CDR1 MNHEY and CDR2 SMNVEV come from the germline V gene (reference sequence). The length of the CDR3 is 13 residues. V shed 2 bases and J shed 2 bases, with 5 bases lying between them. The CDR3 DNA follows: TGTGCCAGCAGTTTAGGGAACACAGATACGCAGTATTTT. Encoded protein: CASSLGNTDTQYF.

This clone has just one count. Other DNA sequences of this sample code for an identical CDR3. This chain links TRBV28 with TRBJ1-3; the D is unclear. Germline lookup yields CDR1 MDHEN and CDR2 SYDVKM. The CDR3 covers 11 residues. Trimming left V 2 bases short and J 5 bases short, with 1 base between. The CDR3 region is CASSLRNTIYF. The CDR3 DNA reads TGTGCCAGCAGTTTACGAAACACCATATATTTT.

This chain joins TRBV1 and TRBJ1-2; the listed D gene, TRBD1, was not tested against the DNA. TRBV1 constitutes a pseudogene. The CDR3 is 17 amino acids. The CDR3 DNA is TGCACCAGCAGCCAAGATTCGGGACAGGGTGCGTACTATGGCTACACCTTC. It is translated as CTSSQDSGQGAYYGYTF.

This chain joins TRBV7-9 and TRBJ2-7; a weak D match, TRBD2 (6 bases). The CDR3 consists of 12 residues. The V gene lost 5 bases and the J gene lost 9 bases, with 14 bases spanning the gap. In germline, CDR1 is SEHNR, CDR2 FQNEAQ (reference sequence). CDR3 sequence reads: CASSSSTAGQYF. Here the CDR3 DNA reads TGTGCCAGCAGCAGTAGTACAGCGGGGCAGTACTTC.

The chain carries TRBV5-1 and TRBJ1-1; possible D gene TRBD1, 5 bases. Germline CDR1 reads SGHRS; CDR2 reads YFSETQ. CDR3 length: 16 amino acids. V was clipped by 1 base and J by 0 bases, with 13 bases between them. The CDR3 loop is CASSLLYSGVNTEAFF. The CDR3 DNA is TGCGCCAGCAGCTTGCTTTATTCGGGGGTGAACACTGAAGCTTTCTTT. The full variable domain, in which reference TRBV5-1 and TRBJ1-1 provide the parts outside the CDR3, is KAGVTQTPRYLIKTRGQQVTLSCSPISGHRSVSWYQQTPGQGLQFLFEYFSETQRNKGNFPGRFSGRQFSNSRSEMNVSTLELGDSALYLCASSLLYSGVNTEAFFGQGTRLTVV.

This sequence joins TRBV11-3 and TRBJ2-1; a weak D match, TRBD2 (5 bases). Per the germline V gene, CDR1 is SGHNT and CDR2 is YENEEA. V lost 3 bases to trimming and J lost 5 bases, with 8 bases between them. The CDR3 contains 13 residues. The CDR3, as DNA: TGTGCCAGCAGCTTTAAGGGAGACAATGAGCAGTTCTTC. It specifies CASSFKGDNEQFF. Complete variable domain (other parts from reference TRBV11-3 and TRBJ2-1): EAGVVQSPRYKIIEKKQPVAFWCNPISGHNTLYWYLQNLGQGPELLIRYENEEAVDDSQLPKDRFSAERLKGVDSTLKIQPAELGDSAVYLCASSFKGDNEQFFGPGTRLTVL.

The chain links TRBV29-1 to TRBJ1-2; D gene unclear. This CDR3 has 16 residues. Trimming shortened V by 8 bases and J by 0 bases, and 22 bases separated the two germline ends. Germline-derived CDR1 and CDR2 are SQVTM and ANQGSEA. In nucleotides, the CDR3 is TGCAGCTTCCTTAGATCCCCGGGGTCCCCTAACTATGGCTACACCTTC. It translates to CSFLRSPGSPNYGYTF.

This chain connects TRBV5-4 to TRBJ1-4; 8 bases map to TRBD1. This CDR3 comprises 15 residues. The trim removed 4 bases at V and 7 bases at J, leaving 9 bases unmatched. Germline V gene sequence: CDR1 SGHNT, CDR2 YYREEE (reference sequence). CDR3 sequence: CASSDGQGVAEKLFF. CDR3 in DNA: TGTGCCAGCAGCGATGGACAGGGTGTAGCTGAAAAACTGTTTTTT.

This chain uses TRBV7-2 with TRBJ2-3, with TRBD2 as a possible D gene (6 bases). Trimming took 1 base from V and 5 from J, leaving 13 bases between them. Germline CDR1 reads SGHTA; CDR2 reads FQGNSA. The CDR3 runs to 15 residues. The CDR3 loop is CASSLGIAGIDTQYF. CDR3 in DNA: TGTGCCAGCAGCTTAGGAATCGCGGGGATAGATACGCAGTATTTT. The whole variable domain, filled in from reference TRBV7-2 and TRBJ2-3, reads GAGVSQSPSNKVTEKGKDVELRCDPISGHTALYWYRQSLGQGLEFLIYFQGNSAPDKSGLPSDRFSAERTGGSVSTLTIQRTQQEDSAVYLCASSLGIAGIDTQYFGPGTRLTVL.

The CDR3 bases are TGTGCCAGCAGCTTGGAGGGGCGTAGGGGGTCCCACGAGCAGTACTTC. Translation gives CASSLEGRRGSHEQYF. The gene calls are TRBV5-4 and TRBJ2-7, with a possible D match to TRBD1 (6 bases). CDR3 length equals 16 residues. Trimming stripped 0 bases from V and 5 bases from J, with 18 bases between. CDR1 and CDR2 (germline): SGHNT, YYREEE (reference sequence).